This entry concerns a single TCR beta chain. The data were obtained in a study of blood T cell repertoires in COVID-19. Looking at the study overall: The United States, Italy and Spain supplied acute and convalescent COVID-19 samples.

The CDR3 runs 15 residues. From germline, CDR1 is MNHNS and CDR2 SASEGT. V dropped 3 bases and J dropped 0 bases, with 10 bases sitting between them. In the authors' workflow: Nucleated cell number was recorded as an estimate derived from reference gene primer amplification. Produced via immunoSEQ multiplex PCR; TCRdb's table is partial and in-frame only. That table gives V, J and clone size, and the DNA gave D and trimming. The data hold 300,000 to 400,000 clones, with 70% to 90% observed a single time. The chain joins TRBV6-1 to TRBJ2-3; a possible D gene is TRBD2 (5 bases). The sample comprised PBMCs or T cells enriched from blood (not recorded which). The clonotype originates from a woman in her thirties or forties with acute COVID-19. The DNA for the CDR3 is TGTGCCAGCAGTGACAGCGGAACTAGCACAGATACGCAGTATTTT. Translating it yields CASSDSGTSTDTQYF.